This T cell receptor (beta chain) was obtained from a study of cytomegalovirus exposure and HLA in healthy donors. Overall study results and limits: The study assumed roughly uniform donor sequencing depth for presence/absence analyses.

With 60 Vbeta and 13 Jbeta primers, the PCR was carried out. Only in-frame clones appear in the TCRdb table, and some are missing; sequencing was by immunoSEQ multiplex PCR. The sample has around 130,000 clones; about three quarters are singletons. As for this clone: What it recognizes is unknown.

This clonotype was sampled from a woman under 30 in good health and CMV-seronegative. The sequenced material came from PBMCs.

This chain's CDR3 is CASTDPGGSEQYF. The CDR3 nucleotides are TGTGCCAGCACTGACCCCGGGGGTTCCGAGCAGTACTTC. This chain uses TRBV6-5 with TRBJ2-7, with D possibly being TRBD2 (6 bases). With 7 bases removed from V and 6 bases from J, the gap between germline ends came to 16 bases. The CDR3 has 13 residues. Germline V gene data show CDR1 as MNHEY and CDR2 as SVGAGI.